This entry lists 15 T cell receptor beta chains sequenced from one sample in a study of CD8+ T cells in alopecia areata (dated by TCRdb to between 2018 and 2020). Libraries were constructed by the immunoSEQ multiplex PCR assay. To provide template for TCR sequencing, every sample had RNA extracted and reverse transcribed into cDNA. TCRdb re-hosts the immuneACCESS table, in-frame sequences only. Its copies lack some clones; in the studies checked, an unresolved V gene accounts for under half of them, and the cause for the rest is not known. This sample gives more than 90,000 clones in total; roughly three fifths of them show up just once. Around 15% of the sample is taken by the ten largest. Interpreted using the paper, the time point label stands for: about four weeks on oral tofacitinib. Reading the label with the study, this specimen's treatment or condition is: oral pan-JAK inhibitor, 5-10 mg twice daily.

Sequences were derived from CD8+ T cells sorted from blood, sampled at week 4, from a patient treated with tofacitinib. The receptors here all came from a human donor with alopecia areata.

CDR3 nucleotides: TGCAGCGTTGGGCACCGGGAGATAAGTCGAGATACGCAGTATTTT. Its translation: CSVGHREISRDTQYF. This rearrangement joins TRBV29-1 to TRBJ2-3; tentatively, D is TRBD2 (6 bases). CDR1 and CDR2 (germline): SQVTM, ANQGSEA. The CDR3 totals 15 residues. V dropped 4 bases and J dropped 5 bases, with 19 bases sitting between them.

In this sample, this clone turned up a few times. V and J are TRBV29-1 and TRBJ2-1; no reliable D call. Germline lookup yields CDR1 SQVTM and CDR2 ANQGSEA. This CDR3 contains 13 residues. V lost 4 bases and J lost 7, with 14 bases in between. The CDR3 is CSVGRAVLNEQFF. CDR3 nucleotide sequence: TGCAGCGTTGGCCGGGCCGTACTGAATGAGCAGTTCTTC.

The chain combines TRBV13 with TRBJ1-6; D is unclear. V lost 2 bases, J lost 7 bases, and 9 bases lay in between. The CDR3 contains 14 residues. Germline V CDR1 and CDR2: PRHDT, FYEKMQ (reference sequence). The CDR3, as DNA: TGTGCCAGCAGCTTAAAAGGACTGAATTCACCCCTCCACTTT. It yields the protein CASSLKGLNSPLHF.

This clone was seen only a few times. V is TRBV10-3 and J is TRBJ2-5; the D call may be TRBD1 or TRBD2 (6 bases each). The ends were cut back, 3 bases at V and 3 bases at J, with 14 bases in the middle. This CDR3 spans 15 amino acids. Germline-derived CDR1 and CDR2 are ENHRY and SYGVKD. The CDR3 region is CAISEGGRIEETQYF. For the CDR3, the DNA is TGTGCCATCAGTGAAGGGGGGCGTATCGAAGAGACCCAGTACTTC.

The DNA of the CDR3 is TGTGCCAGCAGTTTAGAGGGGCAGAGCACAGATACGCAGTATTTT. It encodes CASSLEGQSTDTQYF. The chain employs TRBV28 and TRBJ2-3; D is perhaps TRBD1 or TRBD2 (5 bases each). The germline gives CDR1 MDHEN, CDR2 SYDVKM. V was clipped by 2 bases and J by 0 bases, with 9 bases between them. The CDR3 extends over 15 amino acids. The variable domain in full, completed from reference TRBV28 and TRBJ2-3, reads DVKVTQSSRYLVKRTGEKVFLECVQDMDHENMFWYRQDPGLGLRLIYFSYDVKMKEKGDIPEGYSVSREKKERFSLILESASTNQTSMYLCASSLEGQSTDTQYFGPGTRLTVL.

The CDR3 sequence is CASRGDNYGYTF. For the CDR3, the DNA is TGTGCCAGCAGGGGGGACAACTATGGCTACACCTTC. The V call is TRBV7-9, the J call TRBJ1-2, with a possible D match to TRBD1 (5 bases). From germline, CDR1 is SEHNR and CDR2 FQNEAQ (reference sequence). The V end lost 6 bases, the J end lost 2 bases, and 7 bases lay between the germline ends. The CDR3 is 12 residues long.

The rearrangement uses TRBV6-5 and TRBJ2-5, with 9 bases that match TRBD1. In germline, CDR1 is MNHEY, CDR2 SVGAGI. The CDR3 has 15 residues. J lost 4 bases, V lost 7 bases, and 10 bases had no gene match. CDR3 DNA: TGTGCCAGCACCCCGGGACAGGGATCGAGAGAGACCCAGTACTTC. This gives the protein CASTPGQGSRETQYF.

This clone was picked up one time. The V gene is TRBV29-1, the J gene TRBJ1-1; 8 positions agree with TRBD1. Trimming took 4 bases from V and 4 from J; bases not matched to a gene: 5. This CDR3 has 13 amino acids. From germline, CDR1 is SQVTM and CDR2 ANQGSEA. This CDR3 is CSVGTGLATEAFF. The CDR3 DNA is TGCAGCGTTGGGACAGGGCTGGCCACTGAAGCTTTCTTT. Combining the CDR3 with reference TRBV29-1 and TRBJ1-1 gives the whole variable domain SAVISQKPSRDICQRGTSLTIQCQVDSQVTMMFWYRQQPGQSLTLIATANQGSEATYESGFVIDKFPISRPNLTFSTLTVSNMSPEDSSIYLCSVGTGLATEAFFGQGTRLTVV.

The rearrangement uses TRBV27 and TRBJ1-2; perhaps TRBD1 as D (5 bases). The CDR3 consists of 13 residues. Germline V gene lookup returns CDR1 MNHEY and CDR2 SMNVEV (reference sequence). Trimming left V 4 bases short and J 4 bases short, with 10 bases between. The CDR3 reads CASSWSGLYGYTF. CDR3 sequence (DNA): TGTGCCAGCAGTTGGTCGGGACTCTATGGCTACACCTTC.

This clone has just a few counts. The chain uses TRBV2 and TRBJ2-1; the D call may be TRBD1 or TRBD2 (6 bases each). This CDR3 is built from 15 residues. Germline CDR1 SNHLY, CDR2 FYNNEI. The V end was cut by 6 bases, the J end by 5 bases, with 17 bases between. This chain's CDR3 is CASSLEGGPNNEQFF. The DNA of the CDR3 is TGTGCCAGCAGCTTAGAGGGGGGCCCAAACAATGAGCAGTTCTTC. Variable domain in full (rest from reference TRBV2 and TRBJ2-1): EPEVTQTPSHQVTQMGQEVILRCVPISNHLYFYWYRQILGQKVEFLVSFYNNEISEKSEIFDDQFSVERPDGSNFTLKIRSTKLEDSAMYFCASSLEGGPNNEQFFGPGTRLTVL.

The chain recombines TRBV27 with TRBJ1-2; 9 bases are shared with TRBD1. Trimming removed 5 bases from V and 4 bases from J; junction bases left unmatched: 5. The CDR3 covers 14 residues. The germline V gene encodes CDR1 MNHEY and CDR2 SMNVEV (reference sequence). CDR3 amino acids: CASSPRGQGYGYTF. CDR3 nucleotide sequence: TGTGCCAGCAGTCCCAGGGGACAGGGCTATGGCTACACCTTC.

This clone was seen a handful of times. This CDR3 reads CSPYGYTF. The CDR3 region has the DNA TGCAGTCCCTATGGCTACACCTTC. V usage is TRBV20-1 and J usage is TRBJ1-2; the D is unclear. In germline, CDR1 is DFQATT, CDR2 SNEGSKA (reference sequence). This CDR3 is 8 amino acids long. Trimming took off 8 bases at V and 4 bases at J, with 2 bases between the two ends.

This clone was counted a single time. CDR3 sequence (DNA): TGCAGCGTTGACCTACTCCGGCCAGGGACTAGCGGATACTACAATGAGCAGTTCTTC. Encoded protein: CSVDLLRPGTSGYYNEQFF. The chain links TRBV29-1 to TRBJ2-1; 11 bases line up with TRBD2. This CDR3 region has 19 residues. CDR1 and CDR2 (germline): SQVTM, ANQGSEA. The V gene end was trimmed by 3 bases and the J gene end by 3 bases; junction bases not matched to a gene: 16.

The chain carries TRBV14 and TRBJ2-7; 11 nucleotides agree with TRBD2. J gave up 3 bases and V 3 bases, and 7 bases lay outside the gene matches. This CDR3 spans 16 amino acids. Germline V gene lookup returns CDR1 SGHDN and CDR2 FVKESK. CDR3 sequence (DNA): TGTGCCAGCAGCCATACCGTAGCGGGAGGGGACTACGAGCAGTACTTC. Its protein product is CASSHTVAGGDYEQYF.

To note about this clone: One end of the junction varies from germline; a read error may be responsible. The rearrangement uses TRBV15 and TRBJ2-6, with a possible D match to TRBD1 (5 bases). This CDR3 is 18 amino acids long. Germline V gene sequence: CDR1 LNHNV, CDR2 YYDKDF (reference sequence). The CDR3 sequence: CATSRDDQSYSGANVPTF. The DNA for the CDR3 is TGTGCCACCAGCAGAGATGACCAGAGCTACTCTGGGGCCAACGTCCCGACTTTC.